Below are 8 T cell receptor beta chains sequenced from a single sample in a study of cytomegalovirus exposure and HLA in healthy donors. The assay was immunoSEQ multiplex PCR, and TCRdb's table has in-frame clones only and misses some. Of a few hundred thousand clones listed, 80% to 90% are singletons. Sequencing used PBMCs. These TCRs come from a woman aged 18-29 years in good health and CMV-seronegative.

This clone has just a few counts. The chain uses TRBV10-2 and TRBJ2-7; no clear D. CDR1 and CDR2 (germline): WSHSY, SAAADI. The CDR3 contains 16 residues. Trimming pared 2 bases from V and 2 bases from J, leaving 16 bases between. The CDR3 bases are TGCGCCAGCAGTGAGCCTAGACTGGCCTTGCCCTACGAGCAGTACTTC. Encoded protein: CASSEPRLALPYEQYF.

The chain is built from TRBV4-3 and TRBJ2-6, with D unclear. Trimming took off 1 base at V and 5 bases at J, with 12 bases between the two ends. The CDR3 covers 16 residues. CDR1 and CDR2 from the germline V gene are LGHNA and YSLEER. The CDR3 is CASSQVQLTRANVLTF. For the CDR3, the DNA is TGCGCCAGCAGCCAAGTACAACTAACGAGGGCCAACGTCCTGACTTTC.

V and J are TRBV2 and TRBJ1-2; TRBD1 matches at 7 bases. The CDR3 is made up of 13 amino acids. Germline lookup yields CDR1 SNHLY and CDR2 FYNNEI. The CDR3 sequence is CVARGHTDYGYTF. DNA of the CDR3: TGTGTCGCGAGGGGGCATACCGACTATGGCTACACCTTC.

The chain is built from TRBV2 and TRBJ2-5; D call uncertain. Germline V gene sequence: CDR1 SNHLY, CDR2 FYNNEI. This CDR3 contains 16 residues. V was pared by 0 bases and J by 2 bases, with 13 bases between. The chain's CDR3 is CASSEALTSSQETQYF. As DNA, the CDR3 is TGTGCCAGCAGTGAAGCCCTGACAAGTAGTCAAGAGACCCAGTACTTC.

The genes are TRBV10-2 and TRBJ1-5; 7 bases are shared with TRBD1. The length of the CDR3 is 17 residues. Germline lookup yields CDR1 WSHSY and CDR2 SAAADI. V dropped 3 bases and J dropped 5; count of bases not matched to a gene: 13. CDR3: CASSDGRGVGEYQPQHF. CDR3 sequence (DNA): TGCGCCAGCAGTGACGGCAGGGGGGTCGGGGAGTATCAGCCCCAGCATTTT.

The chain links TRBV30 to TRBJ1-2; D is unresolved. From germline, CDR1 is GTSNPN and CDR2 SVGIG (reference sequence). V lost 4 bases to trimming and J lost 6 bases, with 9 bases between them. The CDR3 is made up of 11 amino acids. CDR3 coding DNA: TGTGCCTGGATTACCGGGAATGGCTACACCTTC. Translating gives CAWITGNGYTF.

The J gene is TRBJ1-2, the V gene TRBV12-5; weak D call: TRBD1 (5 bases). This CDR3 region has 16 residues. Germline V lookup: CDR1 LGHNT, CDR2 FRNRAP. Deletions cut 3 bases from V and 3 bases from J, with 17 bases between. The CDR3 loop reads CASGLRTPNHYYGYTF. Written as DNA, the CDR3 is TGTGCTAGTGGTTTACGGACACCTAACCATTACTATGGCTACACCTTC.

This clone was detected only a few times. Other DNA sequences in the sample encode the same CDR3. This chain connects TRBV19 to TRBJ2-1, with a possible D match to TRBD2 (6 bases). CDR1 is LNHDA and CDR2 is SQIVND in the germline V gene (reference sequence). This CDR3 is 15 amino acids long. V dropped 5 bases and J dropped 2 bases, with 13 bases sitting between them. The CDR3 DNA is TGTGCCAGTAGTCCCGGAGGGACGACCTACAATGAGCAGTTCTTC. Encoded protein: CASSPGGTTYNEQFF.